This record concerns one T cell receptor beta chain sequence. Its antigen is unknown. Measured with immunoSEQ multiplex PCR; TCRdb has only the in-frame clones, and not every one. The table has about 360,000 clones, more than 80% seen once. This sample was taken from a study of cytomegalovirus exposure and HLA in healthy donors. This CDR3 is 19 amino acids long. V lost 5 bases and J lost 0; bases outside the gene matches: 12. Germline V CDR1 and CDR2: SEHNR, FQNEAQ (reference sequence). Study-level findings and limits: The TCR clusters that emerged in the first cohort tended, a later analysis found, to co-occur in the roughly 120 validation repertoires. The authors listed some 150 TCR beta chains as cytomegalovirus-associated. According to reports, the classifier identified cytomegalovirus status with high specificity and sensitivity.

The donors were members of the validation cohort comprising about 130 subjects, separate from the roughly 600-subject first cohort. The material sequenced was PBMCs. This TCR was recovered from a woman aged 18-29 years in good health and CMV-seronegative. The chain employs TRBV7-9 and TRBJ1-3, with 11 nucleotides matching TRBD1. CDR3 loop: CASSPPDRGPLFSGNTIYF. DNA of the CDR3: TGTGCCAGCAGCCCCCCGGACAGGGGGCCCTTATTCTCTGGAAACACCATATATTTT.